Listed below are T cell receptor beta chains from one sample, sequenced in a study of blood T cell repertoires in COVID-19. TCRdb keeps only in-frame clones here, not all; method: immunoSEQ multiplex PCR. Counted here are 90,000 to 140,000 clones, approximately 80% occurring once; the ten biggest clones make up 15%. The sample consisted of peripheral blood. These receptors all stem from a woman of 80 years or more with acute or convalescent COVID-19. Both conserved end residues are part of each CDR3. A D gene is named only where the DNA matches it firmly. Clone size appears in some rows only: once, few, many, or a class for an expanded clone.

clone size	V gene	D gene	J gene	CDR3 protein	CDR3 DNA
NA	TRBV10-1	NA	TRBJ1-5	CASSPGRDQPQHF	TGCGCCAGCAGTCCCGGGAGGGACCAGCCCCAGCATTTT
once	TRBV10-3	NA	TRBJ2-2	CAIREGQNTGELFF	TGTGCCATCAGAGAGGGACAAAACACCGGGGAGCTGTTTTTT
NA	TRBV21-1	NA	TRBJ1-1	CASSTYRVRTEAFF	TGTGCCAGCAGCACGTATCGAGTGAGAACTGAAGCTTTCTTT
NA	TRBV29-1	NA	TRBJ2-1	CSVRWAHGYEQFF	TGCAGCGTTAGGTGGGCCCATGGATATGAGCAGTTCTTC
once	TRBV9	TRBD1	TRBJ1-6	CASSPGQGGNSPLHF	TGTGCCAGCAGCCCGGGACAGGGTGGAAATTCACCCCTCCACTTT
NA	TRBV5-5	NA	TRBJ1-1	CASSLLEGKTEAFF	TGTGCCAGCAGCCTCCTAGAGGGAAAAACTGAAGCTTTCTTT
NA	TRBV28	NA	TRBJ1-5	CASSLSSGASNQPQHF	TGTGCCAGCAGCCTTTCTTCAGGGGCTAGCAATCAGCCCCAGCATTTT
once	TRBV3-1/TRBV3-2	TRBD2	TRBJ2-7	CASSQKGLAGYEQYF	TGTGCCAGCAGCCAGAAGGGGCTAGCGGGCTACGAGCAGTACTTC
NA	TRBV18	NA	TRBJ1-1	CASSPSLGGFTEAFF	TGTGCCAGCTCACCGAGCTTGGGGGGTTTTACTGAAGCTTTCTTT
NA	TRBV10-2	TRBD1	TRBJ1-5	CASLIPTGKGASNQPQHF	TGCGCCAGCTTGATACCGACAGGGAAGGGGGCAAGCAATCAGCCCCAGCATTTT
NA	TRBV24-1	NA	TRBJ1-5	CATSDTGLPQHF	TGTGCCACCAGTGATACAGGTTTGCCCCAGCATTTT
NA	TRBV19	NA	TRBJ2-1	CASEARAYGGEQFF	TGTGCCAGTGAGGCGCGAGCCTATGGAGGGGAGCAGTTCTTC
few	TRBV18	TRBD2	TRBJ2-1	CASSLGLVNEQFF	TGTGCCAGCTCACTCGGACTAGTCAATGAGCAGTTCTTC
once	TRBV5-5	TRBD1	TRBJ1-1	CASSLDQQGDTEAFF	TGTGCCAGCAGCTTGGACCAGCAGGGGGACACTGAAGCTTTCTTT
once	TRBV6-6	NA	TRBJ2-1	CASAGATNEQFF	TGTGCCAGCGCAGGGGCTACCAATGAGCAGTTCTTC
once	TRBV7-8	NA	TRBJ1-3	CASSLVAGSGNTIYF	TGTGCCAGCAGCTTAGTGGCAGGCTCTGGAAACACCATATATTTT
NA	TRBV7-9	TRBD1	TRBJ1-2	CASSLATTGDGYTF	TGTGCCAGCAGCTTAGCGACGACAGGGGATGGCTACACCTTC
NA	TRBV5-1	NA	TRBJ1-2	CASSSDRRGLDGYTF	TGCGCCAGCAGCTCCGACCGGCGGGGGTTGGATGGCTACACCTTC
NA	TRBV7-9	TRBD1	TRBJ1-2	CASSLEGARGYTF	TGTGCCAGCAGCTTAGAGGGGGCGCGTGGCTACACCTTC
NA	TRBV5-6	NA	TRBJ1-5	CASSVQGNQPQHF	TGTGCCAGCAGCGTACAGGGTAATCAGCCCCAGCATTTT
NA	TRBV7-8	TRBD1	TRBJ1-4	CASSSRGTGGGKLFF	TGTGCCAGCAGCTCCCGCGGGACAGGGGGCGGAAAACTGTTTTTT
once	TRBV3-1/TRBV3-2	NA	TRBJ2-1	CASSPGGTRNEQFF	TGTGCCAGCAGCCCGGGCGGGACTCGCAATGAGCAGTTCTTC
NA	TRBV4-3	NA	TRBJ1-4	CASSQEGAGEKLFF	TGCGCCAGCAGCCAAGAGGGAGCGGGTGAAAAACTGTTTTTT
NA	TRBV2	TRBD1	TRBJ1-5	CASRGTGGPFVGNQPQHF	TGTGCCAGCAGGGGGACAGGGGGCCCGTTCGTGGGTAATCAGCCCCAGCATTTT
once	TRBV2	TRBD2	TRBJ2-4	CASSEGLAAGRELAKNIQYF	TGTGCCAGCAGTGAAGGGTTGGCGGCAGGGCGGGAGCTAGCCAAAAACATTCAGTACTTC
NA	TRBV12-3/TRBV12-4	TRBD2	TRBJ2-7	CASSLLAHEQYF	TGTGCCAGCAGTCTACTAGCGCACGAGCAGTACTTC
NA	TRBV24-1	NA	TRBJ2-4	CATSDNVGGNIQYF	TGTGCCACCAGTGATAATGTTGGGGGGAACATTCAGTACTTC
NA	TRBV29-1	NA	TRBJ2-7	CSVVDGLRAAGEQYF	TGCAGCGTTGTTGACGGCCTTCGGGCAGCGGGCGAGCAGTACTTC
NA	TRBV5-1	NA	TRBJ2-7	CASSLLGLDSFSYEQYF	TGCGCCAGCAGCTTGCTAGGCCTTGACTCCTTTTCCTACGAGCAGTACTTC
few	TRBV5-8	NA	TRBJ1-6	CATRGGAQGSPLHF	TGTGCCACGAGGGGGGGGGCACAGGGTTCACCCCTCCACTTT
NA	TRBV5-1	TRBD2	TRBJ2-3	CASSLDAGVDTQYF	TGCGCCAGCAGCTTGGATGCGGGAGTGGATACGCAGTATTTT
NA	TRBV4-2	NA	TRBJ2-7	CASSATVTYEQYF	TGTGCCAGCAGCGCCACAGTGACCTACGAGCAGTACTTC
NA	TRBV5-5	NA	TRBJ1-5	CASSLGQGIGQPQHF	TGTGCCAGCAGCTTGGGTCAGGGGATCGGTCAGCCCCAGCATTTT
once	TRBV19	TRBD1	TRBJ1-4	CASSIGTGGPNEKLFF	TGTGCCAGTAGTATAGGGACAGGGGGCCCTAATGAAAAACTGTTTTTT
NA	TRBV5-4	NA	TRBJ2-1	CASSSSGYNEQFF	NA
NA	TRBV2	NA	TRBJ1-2	CASTQQQGFGYTF	TGTGCCAGCACCCAGCAACAGGGTTTTGGCTACACCTTC
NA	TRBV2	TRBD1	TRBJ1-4	CASGLTGPEKLFF	TGTGCCAGCGGCCTGACAGGGCCTGAAAAACTGTTTTTT
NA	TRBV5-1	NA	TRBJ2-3	CASSLEGKGGDTQYF	TGCGCCAGCAGCTTGGAGGGGAAAGGGGGAGATACGCAGTATTTT
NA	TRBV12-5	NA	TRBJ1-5	CASGLETGQPQHF	TGTGCTAGTGGTTTGGAAACAGGGCAGCCCCAGCATTTT
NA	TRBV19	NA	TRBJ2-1	CASKVTQRSSYNEQFF	TGTGCCAGTAAAGTCACCCAGCGGAGCTCCTACAATGAGCAGTTCTTC
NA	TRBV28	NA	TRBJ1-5	CASSPAGASVNQPQHF	TGTGCCAGCAGCCCAGCAGGAGCTAGCGTCAATCAGCCCCAGCATTTT
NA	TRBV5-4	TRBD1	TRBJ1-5	CASSLRQGWEQPQHF	TGTGCCAGCAGCCTGCGACAGGGTTGGGAACAGCCCCAGCATTTT
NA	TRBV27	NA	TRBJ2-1	CASSPSGHYNEQFF	TGTGCCAGCAGTCCCTCGGGACATTACAATGAGCAGTTCTTC
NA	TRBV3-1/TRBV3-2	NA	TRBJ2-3	CASSGRTAQLLFTSTDTQYF	TGTGCCAGCAGTGGAAGGACAGCTCAACTCCTTTTCACTAGCACAGATACGCAGTATTTT
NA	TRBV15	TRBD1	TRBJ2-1	CATSREWDRNYNEQFF	TGTGCCACCAGCAGAGAGTGGGACAGGAATTACAATGAGCAGTTCTTC
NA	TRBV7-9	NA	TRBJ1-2	CASSLDTSTIYGYTF	TGTGCCAGCAGCTTGGACACCTCGACCATCTATGGCTACACCTTC
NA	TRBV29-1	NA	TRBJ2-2	CSALGGVNTGELFF	TGCAGCGCCCTAGGGGGGGTCAACACCGGGGAGCTGTTTTTT
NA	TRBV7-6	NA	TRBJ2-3	CASSLVVAGDTQYF	TGTGCCAGCAGCTTAGTAGTGGCCGGGGATACGCAGTATTTT
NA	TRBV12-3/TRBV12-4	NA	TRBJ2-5	CASSLSARGTQYF	TGTGCCAGCAGTTTATCCGCGCGGGGGACCCAGTACTTC
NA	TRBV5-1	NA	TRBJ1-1	CASSLGEWSTEAFF	TGCGCCAGCAGCTTGGGGGAGTGGAGCACTGAAGCTTTCTTT
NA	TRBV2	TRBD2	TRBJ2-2	CASKSGLVNTGELFF	TGTGCCAGCAAGTCTGGACTAGTTAACACCGGGGAGCTGTTTTTT
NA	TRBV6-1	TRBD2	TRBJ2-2	CASSEYLSGSGTGELFF	TGTGCCAGCAGTGAATATCTTAGCGGGAGTGGTACCGGGGAGCTGTTTTTT
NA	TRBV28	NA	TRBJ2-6	CASSARSGNGANVLTF	TGTGCCAGCAGTGCCCGGTCAGGGAATGGGGCCAACGTCCTGACTTTC
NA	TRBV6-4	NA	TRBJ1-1	CASSARRGTEAFF	TGTGCCAGCAGTGCTAGGAGGGGCACTGAAGCTTTCTTT
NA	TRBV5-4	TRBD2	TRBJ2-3	CASASTSGVGTQYF	TGTGCCAGTGCTAGCACTAGCGGGGTGGGGACGCAGTATTTT